Listed below are T cell receptor beta chains from one sample, sequenced in a study of cytomegalovirus exposure and HLA in healthy donors. TCRdb's table, derived via immunoSEQ multiplex PCR, lists solely in-frame clones and lacks some. The profile covers about 210,000 clones, with 82% appearing a single time and around 6% taken by the ten largest. Sequenced: PBMCs. These receptors all come from a middle-aged man in good health and CMV-seropositive. The CDR3 runs from the conserved cysteine through the conserved F or W. Fields, in order: J gene, V gene, CDR3 protein.

TRBJ2-3 TRBV7-9 CAVSSGSFYADTQYF
TRBJ1-3 TRBV4-1 CASNLDRSSGNTIYF
TRBJ2-5 TRBV6-5 CASRGTGGRETQYF
TRBJ2-1 TRBV27 CASSLLRANEQFF
TRBJ2-5 TRBV5-1 CASSRQGLQETQYF
TRBJ2-7 TRBV29-1 CSVEDRASGKNSYEQYF
TRBJ1-1 TRBV30 CAWSRPDRDLTEAFF
TRBJ2-3 TRBV4-1 CASSRLAGEADTQYF
TRBJ2-5 TRBV28 CASSSPGLAGGETQYF
TRBJ2-2 TRBV19 CASSLPPGTGELFF
TRBJ2-3 TRBV6-4 CASGEREGQDTQYF
TRBJ1-1 TRBV6-4 CASSAWDRDDTEAFF
TRBJ1-1 TRBV9 CASSPRGRGWDTEAFF
TRBJ2-2 TRBV6-1 CASNGQYLNTGELFF
TRBJ2-1 TRBV7-6 CASSPGLAYNEQFF
TRBJ2-7 TRBV30 CAWGRVLSSYEQYF
TRBJ2-2 TRBV7-3 CASSLTGGRAGGTGELFF
TRBJ2-5 TRBV7-8 CASSLEKGIIRGETQYF
TRBJ2-2 TRBV5-1 CASRLAGLGELFF
TRBJ1-1 TRBV19 CASRATGANTEAFF
TRBJ2-4 TRBV15 CATSSDGGNIQYF
TRBJ2-5 TRBV9 CASSAWDYQETQYF
TRBJ2-1 TRBV11-2 CASSPDRYNEQFF
. TRBV5-4 CASSLSAGVFYEQYF
TRBJ1-1 TRBV7-9 CASSFWDRNTEAFF
TRBJ2-2 TRBV2 CASSAGDRYTGELFF
TRBJ1-1 TRBV5-1 CASSLDASGGNTEAFF
TRBJ1-5 TRBV7-2 CASSLQGWQPQHF
TRBJ2-7 TRBV6-5 CASSYMASGPYEQYF
TRBJ2-1 TRBV28 CASSGQAYNEQFF
TRBJ2-3 TRBV7-3 CASSLTPRAGGWDF
TRBJ1-2 TRBV5-8 CASSFGQLYGYTF
TRBJ2-1 TRBV30 CAWTLNAGGYNEQFF
TRBJ2-5 TRBV28 CASSFGAGQETQYF
TRBJ2-7 TRBV27 CASSYGNNYEQYF
TRBJ2-7 TRBV30 CAWSVRAGGPHEQYF
TRBJ2-3 TRBV5-1 CASSLLADTDTQYF
TRBJ1-1 TRBV18 CASSPLEAGWSF
TRBJ2-3 TRBV5-1 CASSLVLAGGPGDTQYF
TRBJ2-3 TRBV7-9 CASSSYREGQYF
TRBJ1-5 TRBV5-8 CASSLEGQGHQPQHF
TRBJ1-2 TRBV27 CASSFRQDNYGYTF
TRBJ1-5 TRBV6-6 CAGGASGSNQPQHF
TRBJ1-1 TRBV6-5 CASSYSERVGAEAFF
TRBJ2-1 TRBV5-1 CASRRLAGANEQFF
TRBJ1-1 TRBV28 CASSLLGQGINTEAFF
TRBJ2-5 TRBV9 CASSSGDGTVETQYF
TRBJ2-7 TRBV29-1 CSVGAGGNYEQYF
TRBJ2-4 TRBV18 CASSAAGIDKNIQYF
TRBJ1-1 TRBV29-1 CSVCGGPGTEAFF
TRBJ1-4 TRBV5-1 CASSTQGTNEKLFF
TRBJ1-5 TRBV10-3 CAITADSNKPQHF
TRBJ1-5 TRBV27 CATKIQGYSNQPQHF
TRBJ2-4 TRBV6-5 CASRPGQGGYNIQYF
TRBJ2-1 TRBV19 CASSNPLLAASYNEQFF
TRBJ2-2 TRBV4-1 CASSRPGELFF